These 23 T cell receptor beta chains were all obtained from the same sample, sequenced in a study of blood T cells in healthy people across ages. Sample-barcoded 5' priming and a J-beta primer mix drove a second PCR of about 6 to 12 cycles. TCRdb recomputed calls from the 5' RACE reads with MiXCR, one row per CDR3 protein. Among fewer than 800,000 distinct CDR3 sequences listed, 45% to 50% were seen once. The sample consisted of blood. The origin of the receptors is an older woman in good health.

The rearrangement links TRBV28 to TRBJ2-7, with 13 bases fitting TRBD2. Losses at the gene ends were 6 bases for V and 2 bases for J; bases not matched to a gene: 10. The germline V gene has CDR1 MDHEN and CDR2 SYDVKM. The CDR3 extends over 17 amino acids. CDR3 bases: TGTGCCAGCAGCCAAGGACTAGCGGGAGTGGGCACCTACGAGCAGTACTTC. Translating it yields CASSQGLAGVGTYEQYF.

V gene TRBV6-2 or TRBV6-3 combines with J gene TRBJ1-4; the match to TRBD1 covers 7 bases. Trimming cost V 7 bases and J 6 bases; bases outside gene matches: 14. From germline, CDR1 is MNHEY and CDR2 SVGEGT. The CDR3 runs 16 residues. The CDR3 is CASTSSTGQKYEKLFF. The CDR3 DNA follows: TGTGCCAGCACCTCATCGACGGGACAGAAGTATGAAAAACTGTTTTTT.

The chain couples TRBV3-1 to TRBJ2-1; tentatively, D is TRBD2 (5 bases). V lost 4 bases to trimming and J lost 4 bases, with 11 bases between them. This CDR3 contains 14 residues. Germline CDR1 and CDR2: LGHDT and YNNKEL (reference sequence). CDR3 nucleotides: TGTGCCAGCAGCCTTACCGGGAAGTACAATGAGCAGTTCTTC. It translates to CASSLTGKYNEQFF.

The chain uses TRBV9 and TRBJ2-3; 7 bases are shared with TRBD2. There are 16 residues in the CDR3. V shed 0 bases and J 4 bases; nucleotides not matched to a gene: 8. In germline, CDR1 is SGDLS, CDR2 YYNGEE. The CDR3 region has the DNA TGTGCCAGCAGCGTAGCTCCTGCGGGAGAGGCAGATACGCAGTATTTT. Translated, it gives CASSVAPAGEADTQYF.

V gene TRBV24-1 combines with J gene TRBJ2-7; D possibly corresponds to TRBD1 (5 bases). The CDR3 runs to 14 residues. Trimming took off 5 bases at V and 0 bases at J, with 10 bases between the two ends. CDR1 and CDR2 (germline): KGHDR, SFDVKD. The DNA for the CDR3 is TGTGCCACCAGTGGGACGGACATCTCCTACGAGCAGTACTTC. This translates into CATSGTDISYEQYF.

The chain combines TRBV7-8 with TRBJ2-1; D is perhaps TRBD2 (6 bases). This CDR3 has 14 residues. Trimming took 7 bases from V and 8 from J, leaving 18 bases between them. Germline V gives CDR1 SGHVS, CDR2 FQNEAQ. The CDR3 region is CASTGTVFFDEQFF. The CDR3 DNA follows: TGTGCCAGCACGGGGACTGTATTTTTCGATGAGCAGTTCTTC.

Only a few counts were recorded for this clonotype. The chain is built from TRBV6-2 or TRBV6-3 and TRBJ1-4, with D tentatively TRBD1 (6 bases). The germline CDR1 and CDR2 sequences are MNHEY and SVGEGT. The V gene lost 2 bases and the J gene lost 3 bases, with 10 bases spanning the gap. This CDR3 spans 15 amino acids. CDR3 nucleotides: TGTGCCAGCAGTTACGGGGACACCGCTAATGAAAAACTGTTTTTT. Translation gives CASSYGDTANEKLFF.

V and J are TRBV25-1 and TRBJ1-4; D ambiguous. The length of the CDR3 is 17 residues. Trimming removed 1 base from V and 2 bases from J, with 14 bases in between. Per germline, CDR1 MGHDK and CDR2 SYGVNS. CDR3 in amino acids: CASSESRRDGTNEKLFF. The CDR3 nucleotides read TGTGCCAGCAGTGAATCGAGGAGGGATGGGACTAATGAAAAACTGTTTTTT. The full variable domain, its missing parts supplied by reference TRBV25-1 and TRBJ1-4, is EADIYQTPRYLVIGTGKKITLECSQTMGHDKMYWYQQDPGMELHLIHYSYGVNSTEKGDLSSESTVSRIRTEHFPLTLESARPSHTSQYLCASSESRRDGTNEKLFFGSGTQLSVL.

This clonotype was seen more than once but under ten times. The V and J genes are TRBV6-1 and TRBJ1-2; no firm D call. From germline, CDR1 is MNHNS and CDR2 SASEGT. V was trimmed by 6 bases and J by 3 bases, leaving 2 bases between them. The CDR3 is made up of 10 amino acids. The CDR3 DNA reads TGTGCCAGCAGAGACTATGGCTACACCTTC. It yields the protein CASRDYGYTF.

The J gene is TRBJ2-1, the V gene TRBV20-1; 8 bases map to TRBD2. Germline loops: CDR1 DFQATT, CDR2 SNEGSKA (reference sequence). This CDR3 is 14 amino acids long. With V trimmed by 5 bases and J by 0 bases, 3 bases remained unmatched. The CDR3 sequence is CSARSGSSYNEQFF. DNA of the CDR3: TGCAGTGCTCGGAGCGGGAGCTCCTACAATGAGCAGTTCTTC.

This clonotype has only a few counts. The chain is built from TRBV20-1 and TRBJ2-5; possibly TRBD2 for D (7 bases). The V gene's germline CDR1 is DFQATT and CDR2 SNEGSKA (reference sequence). V lost 7 bases, J lost 5 bases, and 14 bases lay in between. The CDR3 is made up of 12 amino acids. CDR3 amino acids: CSGTRGGETQYF. The CDR3 DNA is TGCAGTGGCACTAGGGGGGGCGAGACCCAGTACTTC.

This sequence joins TRBV6-6 and TRBJ2-7; TRBD1 is a possible D gene (5 bases). The CDR3 spans 15 residues. V lost 6 bases to trimming and J lost 4 bases, with 19 bases between them. Germline V gives CDR1 MNHNY, CDR2 SVGAGI (reference sequence). CDR3 DNA sequence: TGTGCCAGCAGAAAACAGGTATTGGTCGGTTACGAGCAGTACTTC. Translation: CASRKQVLVGYEQYF.

This clonotype occurred a few times. This sequence joins TRBV27 and TRBJ2-7; TRBD2 aligns across 7 bases. The trim removed 3 bases at V and 0 bases at J, leaving 5 bases unmatched. Germline V gives CDR1 MNHEY, CDR2 SMNVEV (reference sequence). The CDR3 is 15 amino acids. The CDR3 DNA reads TGTGCCAGCAGTTTCAAGGGAGGGGCCTCCTACGAGCAGTACTTC. Its protein product is CASSFKGGASYEQYF.

The J gene is TRBJ2-3, the V gene TRBV5-8, with a tentative D call TRBD2 (5 bases). This CDR3 contains 14 residues. Trimming left V 2 bases short and J 6 bases short, with 13 bases between. Germline-derived CDR1 and CDR2 are SGHTS and YDEGEE. As DNA, the CDR3 is TGTGCCAGCAGCTTCCGGACTGGAATGGATACGCAGTATTTT. As protein: CASSFRTGMDTQYF. Together with reference TRBV5-8 and TRBJ2-3, the CDR3 gives the full variable domain: EAGVTQSPTHLIKTRGQQATLRCSPISGHTSVYWYQQALGLGLQFLLWYDEGEERNRGNFPPRFSGRQFPNYSSELNVNALELEDSALYLCASSFRTGMDTQYFGPGTRLTVL.

This clonotype appeared many times. The genes are TRBV29-1 and TRBJ2-5; no clear D. CDR3 length equals 13 residues. Trimming shortened V by 5 bases and J by 5 bases, and 15 bases separated the two germline ends. Per the germline V gene, CDR1 is SQVTM and CDR2 is ANQGSEA. The CDR3 protein is CSVRALVTETQYF. CDR3 coding DNA: TGCAGCGTTCGGGCCCTCGTTACGGAGACCCAGTACTTC.

This clonotype was observed a few times. The chain uses TRBV6-2 or TRBV6-3 and TRBJ2-5; D is perhaps TRBD2 (6 bases). The germline V gene encodes CDR1 MNHEY and CDR2 SVGEGT. Trimming took 0 bases from V and 4 from J, leaving 9 bases between them. This CDR3 has 14 residues. The CDR3 is CASSYSRRGETQYF. DNA for the CDR3: TGTGCCAGCAGTTACTCGCGGCGGGGAGAGACCCAGTACTTC.

J is TRBJ2-3 and V is TRBV4-3, with D tentatively TRBD2 (7 bases). V lost 6 bases to trimming and J lost 4 bases, with 20 bases between them. CDR3 length: 16 amino acids. Per germline, CDR1 LGHNA and CDR2 YSLEER. The CDR3 DNA sequence: TGCGCCAGCAGTTCCACCGGGGGCGGGAGAGCAGATACGCAGTATTTT. Translated: CASSSTGGGRADTQYF.

This CDR3 reads CAISEVRANVLTF. As DNA, the CDR3 is TGTGCCATCAGTGAGGTACGGGCCAACGTCCTGACTTTC. The chain uses TRBV10-3 and TRBJ2-6, with unresolved D. The CDR3 spans 13 residues. Germline loops: CDR1 ENHRY, CDR2 SYGVKD. The V end lost 2 bases, the J end lost 5 bases, and 4 bases lay between the germline ends.

The chain is built from TRBV7-2 and TRBJ2-3; TRBD2 agrees at 8 bases. This CDR3 is built from 15 residues. Germline V gene lookup returns CDR1 SGHTA and CDR2 FQGNSA. With V trimmed by 7 bases and J by 3 bases, 9 bases remained unmatched. The CDR3 reads CASTRRGRSTDTQYF. CDR3 DNA sequence: TGTGCCAGCACCCGACGCGGGAGGAGTACAGATACGCAGTATTTT.

This clonotype was seen a few times. V and J are TRBV11-2 and TRBJ2-5, with 7 nucleotides matching TRBD2. CDR1 and CDR2 from the germline V gene are SGHAT and FQNNGV. After removal of 5 bases from V and 5 bases from J, the junction contained 14 bases not matched to a gene. CDR3 length: 16 residues. The CDR3 loop is CASSVTGGRAGETQYF. CDR3 bases: TGTGCCAGCAGCGTTACTGGAGGGAGGGCCGGGGAGACCCAGTACTTC.

The chain has TRBV7-3 and TRBJ2-6; D call uncertain. Per germline, CDR1 SGHTA and CDR2 FQGTGA. This CDR3 comprises 13 residues. Trimming pared 5 bases from V and 4 bases from J, leaving 6 bases between. The CDR3 DNA follows: TGTGCCAGCAGCCCCCACGGGGCCAACGTCCTGACTTTC. Translation: CASSPHGANVLTF.

There are many counts of this clonotype. This rearrangement joins TRBV7-2 to TRBJ1-5; D is unclear. Trimming left V 1 base short and J 7 bases short, with 8 bases between. Germline CDR1 reads SGHTA; CDR2 reads FQGNSA. The CDR3 runs to 13 residues. CDR3 DNA sequence: TGTGCCAGCAGCTTAGGGGTGCCCCAGCCCCAGCATTTT. Residues: CASSLGVPQPQHF.

The chain joins TRBV7-2 to TRBJ2-5, with TRBD1 matching 10 bases. The CDR3 is 16 residues long. Germline-derived CDR1 and CDR2 are SGHTA and FQGNSA. V lost 1 base to trimming and J lost 11 bases; unmatched junction nucleotides: 13. CDR3 sequence (DNA): TGTGCCAGCAGCTTAGTAGGGGAGATAGGACAGGGGGATCAGTACTTC. The encoded protein is CASSLVGEIGQGDQYF. The full variable domain, in which reference TRBV7-2 and TRBJ2-5 provide the parts outside the CDR3, is GAGVSQSPSNKVTEKGKDVELRCDPISGHTALYWYRQSLGQGLEFLIYFQGNSAPDKSGLPSDRFSAERTGGSVSTLTIQRTQQEDSAVYLCASSLVGEIGQGDQYFGPGTRLLVL.